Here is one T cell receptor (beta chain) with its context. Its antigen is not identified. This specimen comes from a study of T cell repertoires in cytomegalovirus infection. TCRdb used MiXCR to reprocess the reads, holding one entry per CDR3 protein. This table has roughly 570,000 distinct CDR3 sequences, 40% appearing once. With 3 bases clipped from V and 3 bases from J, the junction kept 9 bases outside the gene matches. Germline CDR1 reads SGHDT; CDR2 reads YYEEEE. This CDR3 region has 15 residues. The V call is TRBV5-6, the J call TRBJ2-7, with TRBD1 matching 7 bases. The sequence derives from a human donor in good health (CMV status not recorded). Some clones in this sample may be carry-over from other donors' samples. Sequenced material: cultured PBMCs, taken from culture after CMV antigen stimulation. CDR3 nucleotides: TGTGCCAGCAGCTCACCTTGGGGACAGCGCTACGAGCAGTACTTC. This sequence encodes CASSSPWGQRYEQYF.